This T cell receptor beta chain was sequenced during a study of cytomegalovirus exposure and HLA in healthy donors (dated by TCRdb to about 2017). For context, the study as a whole: According to a later analysis, the approximately 120 validation repertoires were produced on the same platform as the 700 or so repertoires of the first cohort. The study aimed to test whether signatures of past pathogen exposure could be identified by cataloging public T cell receptors. In addition to the first cohort of 650 to 750 subjects, a separate validation cohort of some 120 different subjects was used. To predict cytomegalovirus infection status, the study brought together high-throughput TCR immunosequencing, statistical association of individual TCRs with disease status, and machine learning. What the authors observed across the whole study: In a later analysis, TCRs clustered in the first cohort were found to also tend to co-occur in the approximately 120 validation repertoires, with over 90% of cluster scores above 0. Most TCR sequences were observed very rarely across donors, whereas some public TCRs were present in many individuals. A later analysis lacked HLA typing for the validation cohort, so it scored co-occurrence in that cohort across all 110 or so repertoires. The authors suggested that the approach could potentially be extended to other disease states and immunological phenotypes. The classifier was reported to diagnose cytomegalovirus status with high specificity and sensitivity in both the original and validation cohorts. The study listed 164 TCR beta chains as associated with cytomegalovirus. In vitro tests confirmed that a few of the cytomegalovirus-associated TCR beta chains recognize cytomegalovirus antigens.

A word on this clone: No antigen is known for it. Per-nucleotide qualities are absent, and no much larger clonotype sits a single base away.

The CDR3 holds 15 amino acids from the cysteine to the phenylalanine. The entry retains the CDR3 DNA only, 45 bases that are in frame from base 1. From V the trimming removes 2 bases and from J it removes 3 bases, while the gene matches leave 3 bases of the junction unaccounted for. The germline V gene (reference sequence) gives CDR1 as PRHDT and CDR2 as FYEKMQ. Library creation used the immunoSEQ multiplex PCR assay. The original methods were these. A statistical classification framework was built for diagnosing cytomegalovirus status from the catalog of TCR beta chain sequences. TCRdb stores this immuneACCESS table with in-frame sequences only. Part of the clones is absent; in the studies checked, under half of the shortfall reflects unresolved V genes, and no reason is known for the rest. That table furnishes V, J and clone size, whereas the DNA furnished D and trimming. Recorded for this sample are some 170,000 clones; approximately 87% of them occurred a single time. The ten largest clonotypes hold 1.4% of the sample.

Donors formed part of the validation cohort, which comprised 95 to 150 subjects and was distinct from the first cohort of several hundred subjects. Input material: PBMCs. The V and J segments used are TRBV13 and TRBJ2-7; 11 bases in between match TRBD1. The clonotype originates from a woman aged 30 to 39 in good health and CMV-seronegative. The CDR3 loop reads CASSLSGTGGYEQYF. The nucleotide sequence reads TGTGCCAGCAGCTTATCCGGGACAGGGGGCTACGAGCAGTACTTC.